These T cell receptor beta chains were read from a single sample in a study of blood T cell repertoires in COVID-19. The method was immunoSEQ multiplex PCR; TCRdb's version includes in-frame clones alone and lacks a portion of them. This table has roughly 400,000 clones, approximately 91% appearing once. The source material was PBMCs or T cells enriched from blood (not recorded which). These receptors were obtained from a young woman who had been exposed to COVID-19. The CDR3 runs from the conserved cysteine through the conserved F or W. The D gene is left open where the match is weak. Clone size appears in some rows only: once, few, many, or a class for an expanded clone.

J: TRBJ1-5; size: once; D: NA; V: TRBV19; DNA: TGTGCCAGTAGTATCAGCAGCGGACCGCATCAGCCCCAGCATTTT; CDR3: CASSISSGPHQPQHF
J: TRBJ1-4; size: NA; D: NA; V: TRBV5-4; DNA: TGTGCCAGCAGCTTGGGGGCGCAGGGCTTAGAAAAACTGTTTTTT; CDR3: CASSLGAQGLEKLFF
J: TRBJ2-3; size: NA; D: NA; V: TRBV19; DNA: TGTGCCAGTTTGGTCCGGGAGACAGATACGCAGTATTTT; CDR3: CASLVRETDTQYF
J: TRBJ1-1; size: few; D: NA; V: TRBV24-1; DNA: TGTGCCACCAGTGATGGGGACATTGAAGCTTTCTTT; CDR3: CATSDGDIEAFF
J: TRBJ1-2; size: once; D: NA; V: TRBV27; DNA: TGTGCCAGCAGTTTAGGCAGGAACTATGGCTACACCTTC; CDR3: CASSLGRNYGYTF
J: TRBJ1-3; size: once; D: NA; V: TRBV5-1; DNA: TGCGCCAGCAGCTTGGCAGGGACTTCTGGAAACACCATATATTTT; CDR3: CASSLAGTSGNTIYF
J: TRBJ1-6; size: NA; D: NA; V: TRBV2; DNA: TGTGCCAGCAAGGTCGCTGGACAGACACCCCTCCACTTT; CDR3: CASKVAGQTPLHF
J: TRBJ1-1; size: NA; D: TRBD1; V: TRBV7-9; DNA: TGTGCCAGCAGCCCTAGACAGGGCATCACTGAAGCTTTCTTT; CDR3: CASSPRQGITEAFF
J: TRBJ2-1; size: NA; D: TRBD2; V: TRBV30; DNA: TGTGCCTGGCTCGGAACCGGGACTAGCGGATACTACAATGAGCAGTTCTTC; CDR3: CAWLGTGTSGYYNEQFF
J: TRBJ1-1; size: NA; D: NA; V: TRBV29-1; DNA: TGCAGCGTTTTCGAAGTAGGAACAGGGTTTGGAGCTTTCTTT; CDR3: CSVFEVGTGFGAFF
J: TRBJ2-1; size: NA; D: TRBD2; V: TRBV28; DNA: TGTGCCTCTCGACTAGCGGGGGTTGAGCAGTTCTTC; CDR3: CASRLAGVEQFF